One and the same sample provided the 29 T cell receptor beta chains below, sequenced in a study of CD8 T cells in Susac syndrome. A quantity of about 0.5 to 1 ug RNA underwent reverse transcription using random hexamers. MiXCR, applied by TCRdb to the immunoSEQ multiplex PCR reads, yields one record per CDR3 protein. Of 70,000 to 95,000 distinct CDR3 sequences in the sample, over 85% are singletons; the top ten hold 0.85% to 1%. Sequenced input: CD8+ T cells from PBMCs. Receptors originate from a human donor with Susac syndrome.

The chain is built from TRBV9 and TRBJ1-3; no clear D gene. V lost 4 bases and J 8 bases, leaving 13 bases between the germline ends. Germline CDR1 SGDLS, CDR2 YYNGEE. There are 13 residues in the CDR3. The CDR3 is CASSTDAEDTIYF. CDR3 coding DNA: TGTGCCAGCAGCACCGATGCAGAAGACACCATATATTTT.

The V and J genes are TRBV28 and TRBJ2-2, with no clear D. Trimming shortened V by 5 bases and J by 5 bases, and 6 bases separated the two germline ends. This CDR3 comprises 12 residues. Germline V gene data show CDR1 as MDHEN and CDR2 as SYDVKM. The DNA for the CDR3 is TGTGCCAGCAGTCCGCGGACCGGGGAGCTGTTTTTT. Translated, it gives CASSPRTGELFF.

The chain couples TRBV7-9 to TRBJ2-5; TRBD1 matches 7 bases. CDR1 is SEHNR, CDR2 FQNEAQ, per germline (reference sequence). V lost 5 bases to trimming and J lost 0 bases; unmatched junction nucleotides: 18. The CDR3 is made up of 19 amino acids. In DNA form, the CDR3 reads TGTGCCAGCAGCCCGGACAGCCAGGGGGTCCTTCCGTACCAAGAGACCCAGTACTTC. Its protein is CASSPDSQGVLPYQETQYF. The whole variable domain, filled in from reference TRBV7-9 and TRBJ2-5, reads DTGVSQNPRHKITKRGQNVTFRCDPISEHNRLYWYRQTLGQGPEFLTYFQNEAQLEKSRLLSDRFSAERPKGSFSTLEIQRTEQGDSAMYLCASSPDSQGVLPYQETQYFGPGTRLLVL.

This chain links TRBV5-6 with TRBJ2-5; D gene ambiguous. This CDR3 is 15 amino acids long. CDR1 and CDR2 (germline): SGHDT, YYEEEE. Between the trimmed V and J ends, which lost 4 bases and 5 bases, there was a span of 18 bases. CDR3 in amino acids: CASSLQMVVRETQYF. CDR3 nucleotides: TGTGCCAGCAGCCTGCAGATGGTGGTTCGGGAGACCCAGTACTTC.

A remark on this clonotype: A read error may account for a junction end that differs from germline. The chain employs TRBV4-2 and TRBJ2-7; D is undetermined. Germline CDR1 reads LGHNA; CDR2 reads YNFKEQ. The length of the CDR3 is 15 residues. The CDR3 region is CASSQVADGPYEQYF. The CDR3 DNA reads TGTGCCAGCAGTCAAGTCGCGGACGGGCCCTACGAGCAGTACTTC.

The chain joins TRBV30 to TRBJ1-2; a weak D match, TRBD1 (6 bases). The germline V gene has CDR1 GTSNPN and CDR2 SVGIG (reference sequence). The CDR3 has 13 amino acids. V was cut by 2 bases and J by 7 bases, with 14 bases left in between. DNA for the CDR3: TGTGCCTGGAGTCGGTTGGAGGGGGGTGGCTACACCTTC. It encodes CAWSRLEGGGYTF.

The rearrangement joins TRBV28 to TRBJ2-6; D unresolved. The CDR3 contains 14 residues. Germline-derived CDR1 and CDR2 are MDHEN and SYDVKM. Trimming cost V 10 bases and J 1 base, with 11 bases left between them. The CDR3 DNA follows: TGTGCCACCGTGGGCATTTCTGGGGCCAACGTCCTGACTTTC. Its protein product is CATVGISGANVLTF.

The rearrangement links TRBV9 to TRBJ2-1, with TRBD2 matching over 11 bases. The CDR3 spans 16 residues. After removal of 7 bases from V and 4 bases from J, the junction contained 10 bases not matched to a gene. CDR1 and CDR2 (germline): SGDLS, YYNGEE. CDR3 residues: CASASSGRAGYNEQFF. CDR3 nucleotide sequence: TGTGCCAGCGCTAGTAGCGGGAGGGCAGGGTACAATGAGCAGTTCTTC.

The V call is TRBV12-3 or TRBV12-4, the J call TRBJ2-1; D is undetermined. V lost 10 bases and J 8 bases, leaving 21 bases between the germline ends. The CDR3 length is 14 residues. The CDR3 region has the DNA TGTGCCACTTTCGGAATGGGGAAGAACGATGAGCAGTTCTTC. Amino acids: CATFGMGKNDEQFF.

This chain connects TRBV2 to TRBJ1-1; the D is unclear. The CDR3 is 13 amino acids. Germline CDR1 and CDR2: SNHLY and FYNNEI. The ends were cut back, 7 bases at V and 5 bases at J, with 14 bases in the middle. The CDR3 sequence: CASNQPGDTEAFF. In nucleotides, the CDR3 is TGTGCCAGCAACCAGCCGGGAGATACTGAAGCTTTCTTT. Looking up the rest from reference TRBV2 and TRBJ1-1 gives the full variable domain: EPEVTQTPSHQVTQMGQEVILRCVPISNHLYFYWYRQILGQKVEFLVSFYNNEISEKSEIFDDQFSVERPDGSNFTLKIRSTKLEDSAMYFCASNQPGDTEAFFGQGTRLTVV.

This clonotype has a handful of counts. The CDR3, as DNA: TGTGCCAGCAGTGTCACAGATACGCAGTATTTT. Translating gives CASSVTDTQYF. The chain employs TRBV25-1 and TRBJ2-3, with no clear D. V was pared by 4 bases and J by 2 bases, with 1 base between. This CDR3 region has 11 residues. The V gene's germline CDR1 is MGHDK and CDR2 SYGVNS.

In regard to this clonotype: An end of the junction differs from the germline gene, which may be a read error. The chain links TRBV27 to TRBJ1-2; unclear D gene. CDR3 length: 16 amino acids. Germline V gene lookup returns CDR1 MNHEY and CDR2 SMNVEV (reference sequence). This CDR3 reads CASSLSYRNSGYGYTF. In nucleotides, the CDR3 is TGTGCCAGCAGCTTATCCTACCGGAACAGCGGGTATGGCTACACCTTC.

CDR3 sequence reads: CASSPPGLAGVNEQFF. CDR3 sequence (DNA): TGTGCCAGCAGCCCTCCCGGACTAGCGGGGGTTAATGAGCAGTTCTTC. This chain links TRBV3-1 with TRBJ2-1; 13 nucleotides match TRBD2. The length of the CDR3 is 16 residues. Germline CDR1 reads LGHDT; CDR2 reads YNNKEL (reference sequence). With 4 bases clipped from V and 7 bases from J, the junction kept 7 bases outside the gene matches.

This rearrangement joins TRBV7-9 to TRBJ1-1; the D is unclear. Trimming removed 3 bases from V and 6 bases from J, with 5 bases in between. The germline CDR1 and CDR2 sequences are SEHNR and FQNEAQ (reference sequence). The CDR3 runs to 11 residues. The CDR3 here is CASSFGSEAFF. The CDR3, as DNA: TGTGCCAGCAGCTTTGGGTCTGAAGCTTTCTTT.

CDR3 region: CASSVSGAYSYEQYF. The CDR3 DNA reads TGTGCCAGCAGCGTAAGCGGGGCTTACTCCTACGAGCAGTACTTC. The chain uses TRBV9 and TRBJ2-7, with 7 bases that match TRBD2. Germline-derived CDR1 and CDR2 are SGDLS and YYNGEE. CDR3 length equals 15 residues. V shed 1 base, J shed 0 bases, and the junction held 4 bases outside the gene matches.

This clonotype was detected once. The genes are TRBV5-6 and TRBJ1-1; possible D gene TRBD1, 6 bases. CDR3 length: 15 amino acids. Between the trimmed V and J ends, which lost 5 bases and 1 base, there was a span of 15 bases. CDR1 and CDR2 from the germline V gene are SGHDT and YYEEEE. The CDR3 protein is CASRGKGHSNTEAFF. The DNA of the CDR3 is TGTGCCAGCAGGGGGAAGGGACATTCGAACACTGAAGCTTTCTTT.

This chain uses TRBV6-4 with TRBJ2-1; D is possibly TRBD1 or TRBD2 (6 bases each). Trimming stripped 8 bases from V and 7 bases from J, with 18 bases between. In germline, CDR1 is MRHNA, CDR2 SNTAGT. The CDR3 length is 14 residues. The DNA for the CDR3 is TGTGCCAGCGCCTCGAGGGGGGACATGAATGAGCAGTTCTTC. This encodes CASASRGDMNEQFF.

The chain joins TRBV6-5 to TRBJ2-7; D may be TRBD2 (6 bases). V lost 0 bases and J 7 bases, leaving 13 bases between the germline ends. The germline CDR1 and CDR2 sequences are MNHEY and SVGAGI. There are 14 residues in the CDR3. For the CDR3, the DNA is TGTGCCAGCAGTTACTCGGAGGGTGTGGGGGAGCAGTACTTC. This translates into CASSYSEGVGEQYF.

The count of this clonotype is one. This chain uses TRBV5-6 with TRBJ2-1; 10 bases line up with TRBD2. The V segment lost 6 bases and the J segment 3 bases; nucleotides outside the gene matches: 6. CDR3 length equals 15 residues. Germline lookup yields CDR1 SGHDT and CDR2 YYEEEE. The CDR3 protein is CASTPVAGGYNEQFF. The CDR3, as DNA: TGTGCCAGCACCCCCGTAGCGGGGGGCTACAATGAGCAGTTCTTC.

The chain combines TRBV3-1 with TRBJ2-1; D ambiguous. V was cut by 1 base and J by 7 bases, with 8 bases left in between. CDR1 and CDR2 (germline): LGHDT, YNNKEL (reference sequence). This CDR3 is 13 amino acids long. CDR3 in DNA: TGTGCCAGCAGCCAAGTGTCCCGAAATGAGCAGTTCTTC. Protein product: CASSQVSRNEQFF.

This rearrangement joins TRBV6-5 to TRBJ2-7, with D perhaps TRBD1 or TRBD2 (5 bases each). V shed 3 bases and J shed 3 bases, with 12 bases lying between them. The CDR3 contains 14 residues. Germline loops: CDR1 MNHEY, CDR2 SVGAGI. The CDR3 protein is CASSYGTFDYEQYF. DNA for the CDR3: TGTGCCAGCAGTTATGGGACCTTCGACTACGAGCAGTACTTC.

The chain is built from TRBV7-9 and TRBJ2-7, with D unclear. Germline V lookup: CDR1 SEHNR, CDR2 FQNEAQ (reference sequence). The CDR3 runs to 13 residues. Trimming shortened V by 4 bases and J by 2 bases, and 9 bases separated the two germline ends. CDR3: CASSWAGPYEQYF. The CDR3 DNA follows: TGTGCCAGCAGCTGGGCCGGACCCTACGAGCAGTACTTC.

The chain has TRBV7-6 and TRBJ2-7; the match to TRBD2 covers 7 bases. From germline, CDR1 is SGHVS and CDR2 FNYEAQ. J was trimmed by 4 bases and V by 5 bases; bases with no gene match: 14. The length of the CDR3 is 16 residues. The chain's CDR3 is CASSPFVGEGQYEQYF. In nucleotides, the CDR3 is TGTGCCAGCAGCCCATTCGTGGGGGAGGGCCAATACGAGCAGTACTTC.

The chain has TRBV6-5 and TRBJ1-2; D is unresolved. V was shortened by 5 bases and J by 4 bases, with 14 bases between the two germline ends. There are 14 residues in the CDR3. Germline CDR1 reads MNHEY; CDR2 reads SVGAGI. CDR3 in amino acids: CASSPTLLGYGYTF. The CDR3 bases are TGTGCCAGCAGTCCTACCCTCTTGGGCTATGGCTACACCTTC.

In nucleotides, the CDR3 is TGTGCCAGCAGCTTAGGTTCGGGTAATGAGCAGTTCTTC. It is translated as CASSLGSGNEQFF. V usage is TRBV7-9 and J usage is TRBJ2-1; no clear D. The V end was cut by 1 base, the J end by 7 bases, with 8 bases between. Germline V gives CDR1 SEHNR, CDR2 FQNEAQ (reference sequence). This CDR3 comprises 13 residues.

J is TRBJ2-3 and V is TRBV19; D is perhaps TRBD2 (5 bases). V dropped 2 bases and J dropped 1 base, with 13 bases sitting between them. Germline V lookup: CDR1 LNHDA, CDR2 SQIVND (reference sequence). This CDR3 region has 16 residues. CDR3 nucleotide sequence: TGTGCCAGTAGTATACAAATGGAGGAGCGCACAGATACGCAGTATTTT. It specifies CASSIQMEERTDTQYF. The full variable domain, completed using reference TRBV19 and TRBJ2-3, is DGGITQSPKYLFRKEGQNVTLSCEQNLNHDAMYWYRQDPGQGLRLIYYSQIVNDFQKGDIAEGYSVSREKKESFPLTVTSAQKNPTAFYLCASSIQMEERTDTQYFGPGTRLTVL.

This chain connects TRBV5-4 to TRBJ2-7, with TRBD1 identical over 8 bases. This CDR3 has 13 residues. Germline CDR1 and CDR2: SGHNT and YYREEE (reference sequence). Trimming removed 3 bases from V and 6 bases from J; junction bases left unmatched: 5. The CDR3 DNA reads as TGTGCCAGCAGCTCAGGGGGCGAGTCCGAGCAGTACTTC. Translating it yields CASSSGGESEQYF.

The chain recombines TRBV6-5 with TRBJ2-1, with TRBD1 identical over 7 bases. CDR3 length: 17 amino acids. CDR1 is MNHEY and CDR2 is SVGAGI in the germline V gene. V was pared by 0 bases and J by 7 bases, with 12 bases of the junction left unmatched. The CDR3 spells CASSYSLDRAIRNEQFF. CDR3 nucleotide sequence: TGTGCCAGCAGTTACTCGTTAGACAGGGCGATTCGAAATGAGCAGTTCTTC.

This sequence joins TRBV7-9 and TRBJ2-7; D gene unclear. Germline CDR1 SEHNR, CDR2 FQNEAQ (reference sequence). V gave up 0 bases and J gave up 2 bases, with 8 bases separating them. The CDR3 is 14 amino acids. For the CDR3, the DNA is TGTGCCAGCAGCTTAGCCGTACAGCCCTACGAGCAGTACTTC. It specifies CASSLAVQPYEQYF.